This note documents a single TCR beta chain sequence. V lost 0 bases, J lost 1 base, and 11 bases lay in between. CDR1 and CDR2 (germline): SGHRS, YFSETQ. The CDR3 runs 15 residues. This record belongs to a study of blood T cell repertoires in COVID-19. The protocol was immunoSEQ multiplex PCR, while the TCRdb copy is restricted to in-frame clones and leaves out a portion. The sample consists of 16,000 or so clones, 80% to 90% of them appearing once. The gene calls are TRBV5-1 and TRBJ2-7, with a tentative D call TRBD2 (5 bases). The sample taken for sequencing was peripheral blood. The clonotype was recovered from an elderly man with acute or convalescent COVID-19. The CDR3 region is CASSLVGVKSYEQYF. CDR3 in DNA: TGCGCCAGCAGCTTGGTCGGGGTCAAATCCTACGAGCAGTACTTC.